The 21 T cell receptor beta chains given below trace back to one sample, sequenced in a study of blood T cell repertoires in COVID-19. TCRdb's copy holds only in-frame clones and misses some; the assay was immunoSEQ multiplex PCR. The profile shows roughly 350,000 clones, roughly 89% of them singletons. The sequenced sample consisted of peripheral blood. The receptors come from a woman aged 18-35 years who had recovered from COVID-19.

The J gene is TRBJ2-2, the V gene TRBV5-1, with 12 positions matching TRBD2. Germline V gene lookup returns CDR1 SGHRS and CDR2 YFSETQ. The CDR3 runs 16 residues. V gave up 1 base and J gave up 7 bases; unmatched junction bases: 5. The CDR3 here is CASSLRTSGNVGELFF. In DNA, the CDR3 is TGCGCCAGCAGCTTGAGGACTAGCGGGAATGTCGGGGAGCTGTTTTTT.

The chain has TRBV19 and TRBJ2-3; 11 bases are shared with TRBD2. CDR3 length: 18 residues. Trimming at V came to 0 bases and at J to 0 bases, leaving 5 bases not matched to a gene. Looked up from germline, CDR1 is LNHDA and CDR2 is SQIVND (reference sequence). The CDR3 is CASSIDQTSGGSTDTQYF. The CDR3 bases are TGTGCCAGTAGTATAGACCAAACTAGCGGGGGTAGCACAGATACGCAGTATTTT.

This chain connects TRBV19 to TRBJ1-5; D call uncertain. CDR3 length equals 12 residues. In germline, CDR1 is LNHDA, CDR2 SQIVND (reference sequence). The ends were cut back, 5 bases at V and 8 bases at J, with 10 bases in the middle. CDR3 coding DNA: TGTGCCAGTAGTCCCTATCAGGAGCCCCAGCATTTT. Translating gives CASSPYQEPQHF.

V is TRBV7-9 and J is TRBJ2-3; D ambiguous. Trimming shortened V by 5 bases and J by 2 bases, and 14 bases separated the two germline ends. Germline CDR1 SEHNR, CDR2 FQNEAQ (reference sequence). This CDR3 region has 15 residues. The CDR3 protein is CASSPMVAFTDTQYF. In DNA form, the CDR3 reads TGTGCCAGCAGCCCCATGGTAGCTTTCACAGATACGCAGTATTTT.

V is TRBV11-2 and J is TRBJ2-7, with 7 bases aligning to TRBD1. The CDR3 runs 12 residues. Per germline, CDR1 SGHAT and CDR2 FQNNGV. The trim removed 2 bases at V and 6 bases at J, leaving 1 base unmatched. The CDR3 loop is CASSLRGLEQYV. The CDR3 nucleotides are TGTGCCAGCAGCTTAAGGGGGCTCGAGCAGTACGTC.

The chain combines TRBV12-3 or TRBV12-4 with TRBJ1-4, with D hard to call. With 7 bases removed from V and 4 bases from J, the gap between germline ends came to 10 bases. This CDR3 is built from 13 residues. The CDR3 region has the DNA TGTGCCAGCACGGGAACAAATAATGAAAAACTGTTTTTT. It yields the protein CASTGTNNEKLFF.

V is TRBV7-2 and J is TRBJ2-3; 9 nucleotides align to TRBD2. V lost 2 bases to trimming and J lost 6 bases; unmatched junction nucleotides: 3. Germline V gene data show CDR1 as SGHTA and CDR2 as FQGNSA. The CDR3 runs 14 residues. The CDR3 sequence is CASSLSGRMDTQYF. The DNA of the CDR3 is TGTGCCAGCAGCTTAAGCGGGAGGATGGATACGCAGTATTTT. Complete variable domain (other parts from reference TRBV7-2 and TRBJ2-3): GAGVSQSPSNKVTEKGKDVELRCDPISGHTALYWYRQSLGQGLEFLIYFQGNSAPDKSGLPSDRFSAERTGGSVSTLTIQRTQQEDSAVYLCASSLSGRMDTQYFGPGTRLTVL.

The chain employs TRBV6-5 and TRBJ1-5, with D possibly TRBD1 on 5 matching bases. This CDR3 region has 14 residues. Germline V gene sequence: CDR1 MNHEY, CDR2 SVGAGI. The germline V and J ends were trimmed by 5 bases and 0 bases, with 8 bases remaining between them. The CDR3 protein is CASSPRDSNQPQHF. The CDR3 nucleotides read TGTGCCAGCAGTCCCAGGGATAGCAATCAGCCCCAGCATTTT.

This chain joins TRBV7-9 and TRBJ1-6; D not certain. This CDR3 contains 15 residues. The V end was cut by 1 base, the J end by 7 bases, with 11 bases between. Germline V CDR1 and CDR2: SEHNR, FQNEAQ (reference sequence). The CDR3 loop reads CASSLVGLRNSPLHF. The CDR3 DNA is TGTGCCAGCAGCTTAGTGGGCCTTCGGAATTCACCCCTCCACTTT.

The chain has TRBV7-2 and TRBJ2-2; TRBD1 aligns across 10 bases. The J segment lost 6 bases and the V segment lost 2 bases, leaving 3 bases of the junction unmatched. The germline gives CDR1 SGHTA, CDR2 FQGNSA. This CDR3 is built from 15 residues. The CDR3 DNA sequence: TGTGCCAGCAGCTTAATGGGACAGGGGTCCGGGGAGCTGTTTTTT. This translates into CASSLMGQGSGELFF.

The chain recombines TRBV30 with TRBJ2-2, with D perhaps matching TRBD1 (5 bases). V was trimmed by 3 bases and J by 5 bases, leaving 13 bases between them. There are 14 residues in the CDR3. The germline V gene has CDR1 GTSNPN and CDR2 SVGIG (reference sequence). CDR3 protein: CAWREGAGTGELFF. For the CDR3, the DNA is TGTGCCTGGAGGGAAGGGGCTGGGACCGGGGAGCTGTTTTTT.

The CDR3 loop is CASSLAGDRWGAFF. CDR3 DNA sequence: TGTGCCAGCAGCTTAGCCGGGGACAGATGGGGAGCTTTCTTT. The chain employs TRBV7-9 and TRBJ1-1; TRBD1 aligns across 7 bases. The germline V gene has CDR1 SEHNR and CDR2 FQNEAQ (reference sequence). V gave up 0 bases and J gave up 10 bases; unmatched junction bases: 8. The CDR3 spans 14 residues.

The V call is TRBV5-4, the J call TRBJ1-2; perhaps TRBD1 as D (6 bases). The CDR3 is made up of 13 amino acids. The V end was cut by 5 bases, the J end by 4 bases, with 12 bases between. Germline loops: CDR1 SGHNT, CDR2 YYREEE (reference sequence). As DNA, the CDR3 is TGTGCCAGCAGTTCCGGGACACCCTATGGCTACACCTTC. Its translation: CASSSGTPYGYTF.

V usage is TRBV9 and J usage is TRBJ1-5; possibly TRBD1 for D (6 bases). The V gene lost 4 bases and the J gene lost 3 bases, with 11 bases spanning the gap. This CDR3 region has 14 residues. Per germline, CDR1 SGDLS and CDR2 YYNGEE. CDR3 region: CASSTGSLNQPQHF. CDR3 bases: TGTGCCAGCAGCACAGGGAGCCTCAATCAGCCCCAGCATTTT.

CDR3 residues: CASSPTNGALHF. The CDR3 region has the DNA TGCGCCAGCAGCCCGACAAACGGGGCCCTCCACTTT. The chain is built from TRBV5-1 and TRBJ1-6; no reliable D call. With 4 bases removed from V and 14 bases from J, the gap between germline ends came to 13 bases. The CDR3 has 12 residues. Germline assignment: CDR1 SGHRS and CDR2 YFSETQ.

The CDR3 loop reads CASSLGLAAYNEQFF. CDR3 nucleotides: TGTGCCAGCAGCTTGGGACTAGCGGCCTACAATGAGCAGTTCTTC. V is TRBV11-2 and J is TRBJ2-1; the match to TRBD2 covers 11 bases. The V segment lost 3 bases and the J segment 2 bases; nucleotides outside the gene matches: 0. This CDR3 has 15 amino acids. Looked up from germline, CDR1 is SGHAT and CDR2 is FQNNGV.

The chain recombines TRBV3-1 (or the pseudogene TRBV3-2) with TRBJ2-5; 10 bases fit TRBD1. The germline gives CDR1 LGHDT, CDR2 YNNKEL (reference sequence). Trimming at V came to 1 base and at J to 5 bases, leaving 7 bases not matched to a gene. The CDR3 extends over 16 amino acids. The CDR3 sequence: CASSQGGTGALETQYF. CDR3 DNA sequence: TGTGCCAGCAGCCAAGGAGGGACAGGGGCCCTTGAGACCCAGTACTTC.

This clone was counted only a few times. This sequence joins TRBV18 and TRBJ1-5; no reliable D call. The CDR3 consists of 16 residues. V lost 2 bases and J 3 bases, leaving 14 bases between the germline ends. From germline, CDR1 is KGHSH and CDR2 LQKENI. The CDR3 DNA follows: TGTGCCAGCTCACCATCTTCTGGCGGAATCAATCAGCCCCAGCATTTT. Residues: CASSPSSGGINQPQHF.

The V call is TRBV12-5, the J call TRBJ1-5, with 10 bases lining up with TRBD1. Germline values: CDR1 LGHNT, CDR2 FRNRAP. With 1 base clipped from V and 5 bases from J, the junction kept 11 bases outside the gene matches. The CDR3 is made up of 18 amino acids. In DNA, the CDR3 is TGTGCTAGTGGTTTGGAGGCCCGTAGGACAGGGGGTCATCAGCCCCAGCATTTT. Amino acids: CASGLEARRTGGHQPQHF.

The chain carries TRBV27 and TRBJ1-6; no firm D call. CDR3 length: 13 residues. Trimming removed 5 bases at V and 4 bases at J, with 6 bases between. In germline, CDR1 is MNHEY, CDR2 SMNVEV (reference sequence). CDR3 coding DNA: TGTGCCAGCAGTGAGCCGTATAATTCACCCCTCCACTTT. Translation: CASSEPYNSPLHF.

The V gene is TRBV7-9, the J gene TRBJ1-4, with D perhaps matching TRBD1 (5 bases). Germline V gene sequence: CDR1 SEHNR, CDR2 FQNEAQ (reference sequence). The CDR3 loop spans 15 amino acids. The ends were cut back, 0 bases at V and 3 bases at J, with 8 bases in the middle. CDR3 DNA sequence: TGTGCCAGCAGCTTAGCCGGCAGGGCTAATGAAAAACTGTTTTTT. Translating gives CASSLAGRANEKLFF.